Listed below are T cell receptor beta chains from one sample, sequenced in a study of spatial heterogeneity in lung cancer. Via MiXCR, TCRdb re-called the 5' RACE reads, giving one row per CDR3 protein. Seen here are 90,000 to 95,000 distinct CDR3 sequences, 10% to 15% observed once, and the top ten hold approximately 39%. The sample here was PBMCs, taken at surgery. The source of these receptors is a male donor with early-stage non-small cell lung cancer. Each CDR3 is given without its conserved first and last residue.

V	J	CDR3
TRBV12-3/TRBV12-4	TRBJ2-6	ATTDGVGVLT
TRBV19	TRBJ1-4	ASSTWTANEKLF
TRBV2	TRBJ2-1	ASTKHRGPFDEQF
TRBV7-2	TRBJ2-1	ASSPTPGPVSDEQF
TRBV7-2	TRBJ2-2	ASSTRAASETGELF
TRBV29-1	TRBJ2-2	SVGGDTNTGELF
TRBV4-3	TRBJ1-5	ASSQETGFNQPQH
TRBV20-1	TRBJ2-2	SATGTGGYTGELF
TRBV12-3/TRBV12-4	TRBJ2-3	ASSLKKGPDTQY
TRBV7-9	TRBJ2-3	ASSLTGLDTQY
TRBV7-2	TRBJ2-7	ASSSDYYEQY
TRBV20-1	TRBJ2-2	SARKEDPVNTGELF
TRBV25-1	TRBJ1-1	ASSQQGWTEAF
TRBV28	TRBJ2-7	ASSFGTGADLSEQY
TRBV7-8	TRBJ1-2	ASSSSQGYGYT
TRBV29-1	TRBJ2-7	SVQLPGQGSDEQY
TRBV2	TRBJ2-3	ASTLRVSTDTQY
TRBV7-8	TRBJ1-1	ASSFTGREGVNTEAF
TRBV20-1	TRBJ1-1	SAPTGGTEAF
TRBV18	TRBJ2-2	ASSPPAFTGELF
TRBV12-3/TRBV12-4	TRBJ1-1	ASSLTGSRAEAF
TRBV7-9	TRBJ2-1	ASSPRTLNSYNEQF
TRBV4-3	TRBJ2-3	ASSQVLGSITDTQY
TRBV20-1	TRBJ2-1	SPSGTSGEKSYNEQF
TRBV11-2	TRBJ2-5	ASSLETGTQY
TRBV7-2	TRBJ1-1	ASSLTQLSTEAF
TRBV4-1	TRBJ2-7	ASSQVGQGLSYEQY
TRBV12-3/TRBV12-4	TRBJ1-5	ASSSRDSANQPQH
TRBV10-3	TRBJ2-2	ATGVNTGELF
TRBV28	TRBJ2-3	ASSFASGFTDTQY
TRBV3-1	TRBJ2-4	ASSQDGGPGFLSRGNIQY
TRBV6-1	TRBJ2-4	ASRRGLAGGPANIQY